The clone carrying this T cell receptor (beta chain) showed up just a few times. These data belong to a study of T cell responses to AZD1222 COVID-19 vaccine. Germline V lookup: CDR1 SGHNT, CDR2 YENEEA. The CDR3 consists of 14 residues. Germline trimming cut 5 bases from V and 5 bases from J; bases unmatched to any gene: 3. Libraries were prepared by immunoSEQ multiplex PCR; TCRdb keeps only in-frame clonotypes and omits some of them. Among 72,000 or so clones listed, more than 75% were seen once. V gene TRBV11-3 combines with J gene TRBJ2-5, with 12 bases identical to TRBD2. This receptor was obtained from an adult in good health. The sequences come from peripheral blood, collected on day 0 of AZD1222 vaccination. The DNA of the CDR3 is TGTGCCAGCAGCGAACTAGCGGGGGGCGAGACCCAGTACTTC. Translation: CASSELAGGETQYF.